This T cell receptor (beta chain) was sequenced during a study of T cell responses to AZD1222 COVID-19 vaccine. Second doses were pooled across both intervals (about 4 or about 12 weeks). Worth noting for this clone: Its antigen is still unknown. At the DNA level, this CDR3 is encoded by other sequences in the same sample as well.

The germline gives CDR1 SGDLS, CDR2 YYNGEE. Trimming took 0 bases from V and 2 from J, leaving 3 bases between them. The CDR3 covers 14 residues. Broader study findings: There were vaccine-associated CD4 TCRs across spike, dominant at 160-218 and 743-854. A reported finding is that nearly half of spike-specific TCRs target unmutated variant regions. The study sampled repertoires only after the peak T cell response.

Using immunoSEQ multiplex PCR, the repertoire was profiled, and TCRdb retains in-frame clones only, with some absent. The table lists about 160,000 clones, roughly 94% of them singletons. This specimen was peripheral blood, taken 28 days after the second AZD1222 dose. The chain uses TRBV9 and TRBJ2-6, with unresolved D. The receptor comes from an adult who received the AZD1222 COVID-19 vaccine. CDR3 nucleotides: TGTGCCAGCAGCGTAGTGCCTGGGGCCAACGTCCTGACTTTC. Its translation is CASSVVPGANVLTF.